This TCR beta chain appears in the sequencing data of a study of T-cell memory formation after mild COVID-19. Regarding the study as a whole: Contracting CD4+ clones were located mainly in CM and EM, and CD8+ clones in EMRA.

The CDR3 runs 15 residues. Germline assignment: CDR1 SGHRS and CDR2 YFSETQ. The germline V and J ends were trimmed by 0 bases and 5 bases, with 14 bases remaining between them. This clonotype came up a few times. The antigen remains unidentified. One entry per CDR3 protein results from TCRdb running MiXCR on the 5' RACE reads. Of more than 250,000 distinct CDR3 sequences in the sample, about 17% were seen once. The sequence derives from a man aged 18 to 30 who had mild COVID-19 (a few samples of this study predate the infection). Cell type and time point are not known. Material: PBMCs or a T cell subset sorted from them (not recorded which). The chain carries TRBV5-1 and TRBJ1-1; tentatively, D is TRBD1 (5 bases). Written as DNA, the CDR3 is TGCGCCAGCAGCTTGGTACGGGGGGACCGGACTGAAGCTTTCTTT. This sequence encodes CASSLVRGDRTEAFF.